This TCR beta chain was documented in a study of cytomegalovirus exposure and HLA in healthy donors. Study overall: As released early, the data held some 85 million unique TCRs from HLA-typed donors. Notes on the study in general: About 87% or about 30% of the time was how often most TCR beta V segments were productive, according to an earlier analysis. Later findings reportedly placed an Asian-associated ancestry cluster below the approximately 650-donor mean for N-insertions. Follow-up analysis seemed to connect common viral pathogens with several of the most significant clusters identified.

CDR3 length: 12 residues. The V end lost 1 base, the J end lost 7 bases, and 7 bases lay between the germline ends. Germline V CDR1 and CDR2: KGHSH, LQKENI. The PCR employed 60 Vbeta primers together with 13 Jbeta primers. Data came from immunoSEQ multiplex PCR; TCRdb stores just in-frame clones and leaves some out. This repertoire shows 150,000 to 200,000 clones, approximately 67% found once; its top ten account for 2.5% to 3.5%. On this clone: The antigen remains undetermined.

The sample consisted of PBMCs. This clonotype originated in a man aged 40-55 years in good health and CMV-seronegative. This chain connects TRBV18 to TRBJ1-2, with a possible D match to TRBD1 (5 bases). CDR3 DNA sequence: TGTGCCAGCTCACCACGTCAGGGTGGCTACACCTTC. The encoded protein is CASSPRQGGYTF.